These 19 T cell receptor beta chains came from one sample sequenced in a study of CD8+ T cells in alopecia areata (dated by TCRdb to the late 2010s). The library was generated by the immunoSEQ multiplex PCR assay. RNA was extracted from all samples and reverse transcribed into cDNA as template for TCR sequencing. The table was pulled from immuneACCESS by TCRdb, which kept in-frame rearrangements only. Such tables lose some clones; where checked, under half of the loss comes from unresolved V genes, and the rest has no known cause. The sample table holds about 97,000 clones, of which about 40% were seen once. The ten biggest clones cover around 1.5% of the sample. Material for sequencing was CD4+ T cells sorted from blood. These receptor sequences come from a human donor with alopecia areata.

This clone was counted only a few times. The V gene is TRBV6-1, the J gene TRBJ2-7; either TRBD1 or TRBD2 may supply D (6 bases each). Trimming took 0 bases from V and 3 from J, leaving 15 bases between them. The CDR3 spans 16 residues. Germline-derived CDR1 and CDR2 are MNHNS and SASEGT. CDR3 DNA sequence: TGTGCCAGCAGTGAAGCTACGAAGGGGGGAAACTACGAGCAGTACTTC. This codes for CASSEATKGGNYEQYF.

The chain recombines TRBV7-6 with TRBJ2-7, with D unclear. The V gene lost 1 base and the J gene lost 3 bases, with 7 bases spanning the gap. Per the germline V gene, CDR1 is SGHVS and CDR2 is FNYEAQ. This CDR3 has 13 residues. As DNA, the CDR3 is TGTGCCAGCAGCTTAGATGCGCACTACGAGCAGTACTTC. Encoded protein: CASSLDAHYEQYF.

The J gene is TRBJ2-5, the V gene TRBV5-4; perhaps D is TRBD1 or TRBD2 (6 bases each). V shed 0 bases and J shed 4 bases, with 10 bases lying between them. The CDR3 spans 14 residues. Germline-derived CDR1 and CDR2 are SGHNT and YYREEE (reference sequence). CDR3 loop: CASSLEGGGETQYF. The CDR3 DNA reads TGTGCCAGCAGCTTGGAGGGGGGAGGAGAGACCCAGTACTTC.

This rearrangement joins TRBV29-1 to TRBJ1-1, with D uncertain. The CDR3 has 11 residues. The V end was cut by 3 bases, the J end by 3 bases, with 5 bases between. Germline CDR1 reads SQVTM; CDR2 reads ANQGSEA. CDR3 amino acids: CSVDRDTEAFF. CDR3 coding DNA: TGCAGCGTTGATAGAGACACTGAAGCTTTCTTT. Supplemented by reference TRBV29-1 and TRBJ1-1, the full variable domain reads SAVISQKPSRDICQRGTSLTIQCQVDSQVTMMFWYRQQPGQSLTLIATANQGSEATYESGFVIDKFPISRPNLTFSTLTVSNMSPEDSSIYLCSVDRDTEAFFGQGTRLTVV.

This sequence joins TRBV2 and TRBJ2-3; perhaps TRBD2 as D (5 bases). The V and J ends lost 6 bases and 4 bases respectively, with 11 bases between them. The CDR3 runs 13 residues. Germline CDR1 and CDR2: SNHLY and FYNNEI. In DNA form, the CDR3 reads TGTGCCAGCAGGATGGAGGTCCCAGATACGCAGTATTTT. It specifies CASRMEVPDTQYF.

This clone was observed a handful of times. The chain couples TRBV7-9 to TRBJ2-5, with D unresolved. V gave up 4 bases and J gave up 5 bases, with 8 bases separating them. CDR1 is SEHNR and CDR2 is FQNEAQ in the germline V gene (reference sequence). The CDR3 length is 12 residues. The CDR3 protein is CASSYLRETQYF. The CDR3 DNA is TGTGCCAGCAGCTATCTGCGGGAGACCCAGTACTTC.

The rearrangement uses TRBV29-1 and TRBJ2-5; D remains ambiguous. Matching the DNA end better, TRBJ2-7 makes the J call doubtful. The CDR3 contains 12 residues. The germline gives CDR1 SQVTM, CDR2 ANQGSEA. CDR3 bases: TGCAGCGTTGAAGGGACGTCGAACGAGCAGTACTTC. Protein sequence: CSVEGTSNEQYF.

This clone has a count of ten or more. The J gene is TRBJ1-3, the V gene TRBV19; D is unresolved. CDR3 length equals 14 residues. Germline V gives CDR1 LNHDA, CDR2 SQIVND (reference sequence). V dropped 3 bases and J dropped 2 bases, with 8 bases sitting between them. The CDR3 is CASSMTGTGNTIYF. CDR3 bases: TGTGCCAGTAGTATGACGGGGACTGGAAACACCATATATTTT.

V gene TRBV5-1 combines with J gene TRBJ2-3; 7 positions agree with TRBD1. The J segment lost 0 bases and the V segment lost 5 bases, leaving 3 bases of the junction unmatched. The CDR3 is 14 amino acids. CDR1 and CDR2 from the germline V gene are SGHRS and YFSETQ. CDR3 in DNA: TGCGCCAGCAGTTTGACAGGGAGCACAGATACGCAGTATTTT. This sequence encodes CASSLTGSTDTQYF.

The chain employs TRBV7-2 and TRBJ2-3; D is ambiguous. The germline V gene has CDR1 SGHTA and CDR2 FQGNSA. Trimming cost V 2 bases and J 2 bases, with 8 bases left between them. This CDR3 contains 14 residues. Here the CDR3 DNA reads TGTGCCAGCAGCTTACGCCAGTACACAGATACGCAGTATTTT. Translating it yields CASSLRQYTDTQYF.

With respect to this clone: Other nucleotide sequences in the sample specify the same CDR3. This chain connects TRBV30 to TRBJ1-2; 8 nucleotides line up with TRBD1. Germline CDR1 GTSNPN, CDR2 SVGIG (reference sequence). CDR3 length: 15 residues. V was pared by 2 bases and J by 8 bases, with 13 bases of the junction left unmatched. The CDR3 coding sequence is TGTGCCTGGAGTTATGATCAGGGGGCGAGGACCGGCTACACCTTC. This encodes CAWSYDQGARTGYTF.

The J gene is TRBJ2-7, the V gene TRBV5-1; 7 nucleotides match TRBD1. This CDR3 is 14 amino acids long. V trimming: 0 bases; J trimming: 3 bases; junction bases outside the gene matches: 3. Germline V CDR1 and CDR2: SGHRS, YFSETQ. DNA of the CDR3: TGCGCCAGCAGCTTGGACAGGGGAAACTACGAGCAGTACTTC. Its protein product is CASSLDRGNYEQYF.

The chain employs TRBV30 and TRBJ1-5; D remains ambiguous. This CDR3 is built from 14 residues. Per the germline V gene, CDR1 is GTSNPN and CDR2 is SVGIG (reference sequence). Trimming removed 0 bases from V and 3 bases from J, with 9 bases in between. CDR3 loop: CAWSVYRDNQPQHF. CDR3 DNA: TGTGCCTGGAGTGTCTACAGAGACAATCAGCCCCAGCATTTT.

The CDR3, as DNA: TGCGCCAGCAGCAGGACAGACGGTCCCTATAATTCACCCCTCCACTTT. Amino acid sequence: CASSRTDGPYNSPLHF. The genes are TRBV5-1 and TRBJ1-6; D might be TRBD1 (6 bases). The CDR3 extends over 16 amino acids. The germline CDR1 and CDR2 sequences are SGHRS and YFSETQ. Between the trimmed V and J ends, which lost 4 bases and 2 bases, there was a span of 13 bases. Supplemented by reference TRBV5-1 and TRBJ1-6, the full variable domain reads KAGVTQTPRYLIKTRGQQVTLSCSPISGHRSVSWYQQTPGQGLQFLFEYFSETQRNKGNFPGRFSGRQFSNSRSEMNVSTLELGDSALYLCASSRTDGPYNSPLHFGNGTRLTVT.

V gene TRBV30 combines with J gene TRBJ2-5, with D unresolved. The CDR3 has 15 amino acids. V shed 3 bases and J shed 5 bases, with 19 bases lying between them. CDR1 and CDR2 (germline): GTSNPN, SVGIG (reference sequence). CDR3 nucleotides: TGTGCCTGGAGAAGGCTGGGAATGGGTATGGAGACCCAGTACTTC. Translated, it gives CAWRRLGMGMETQYF.

This clone was seen only a few times. This chain connects TRBV5-4 to TRBJ1-6; D uncertain. Deletions cut 0 bases from V and 12 bases from J, with 10 bases between. From germline, CDR1 is SGHNT and CDR2 YYREEE (reference sequence). CDR3 length: 13 amino acids. CDR3 sequence reads: CASSLGDLRPLHF. The CDR3 DNA follows: TGTGCCAGCAGCTTGGGCGACCTGAGACCCCTCCACTTT.

This chain joins TRBV1 and TRBJ1-1; whether TRBD1, the table's D call, matches the DNA was not checked. TRBV1 has pseudogene status. CDR3 length: 14 amino acids. The CDR3 region has the DNA TGCACCAGCAGCCAAGGGGCAGGGGAGACTGAAGCTTTCTTT. Encoded protein: CTSSQGAGETEAFF.

This sequence joins TRBV6-6 and TRBJ2-4, with 10 positions matching TRBD1. Per the germline V gene, CDR1 is MNHNY and CDR2 is SVGAGI (reference sequence). Trimming removed 0 bases from V and 8 bases from J; junction bases left unmatched: 1. The CDR3 is made up of 14 amino acids. DNA for the CDR3: TGTGCCAGCAGTTACTCGGGACAGGGGTACATTCAGTACTTC. As protein: CASSYSGQGYIQYF.

This chain uses TRBV4-1 with TRBJ2-1; D remains unclear. The CDR3 sequence is 16 residues long. CDR1 MGHRA and CDR2 YSYEKL come from the germline V gene. Trimming removed 3 bases at V and 8 bases at J, with 20 bases between. The CDR3 DNA reads TGCGCCAGCAGCCATGCTCCTAGAACCTCGGCCGATGAGCAGTTCTTC. It codes for CASSHAPRTSADEQFF.